A selection of T cell receptor beta chains follows, all from one sample in a study of CD8+ T cells in alopecia areata. The assay was immunoSEQ multiplex PCR, and TCRdb's table has in-frame clones only and misses some. This table holds more than 110,000 clones, around three fifths found once. This material consisted of CD4+ T cells sorted from blood, taken at week 0. These receptors originate from a human donor with alopecia areata. Each CDR3 is given without its conserved first and last residue. Not every row has a clone size; where given, it reads once, few, many or a size class.

clone size | J gene | V gene | CDR3 protein
once | TRBJ1-1 | TRBV4-3 | ASSPGGMNTEAF
. | TRBJ1-5 | TRBV30 | AWRDYSNQPQH
. | TRBJ2-5 | TRBV7-2 | ASSLSRTSGAKTQY
. | TRBJ2-5 | TRBV13 | ASSLSRLRMETQY
. | TRBJ1-5 | TRBV15 | ATSRMTGSNQPQH
. | TRBJ2-1 | TRBV4-2 | ASSQDSGTGRTEQF
. | TRBJ2-2 | TRBV4-3 | ASSQPDGYTGELF
. | TRBJ2-5 | TRBV5-6 | ASSSAVGRGLGETQY
. | TRBJ1-1 | TRBV5-4 | ASSFDNTEAF
. | TRBJ2-4 | TRBV5-6 | ASTQQGGYIQY
. | TRBJ1-5 | TRBV25-1 | ASSGSNQPQH
. | TRBJ2-3 | TRBV25-1 | ASSDRRGSTDTQY
. | TRBJ2-5 | TRBV7-6 | ASSREALLETQY
few | TRBJ1-3 | TRBV7-2 | ASTQSGSPGNTIY
. | TRBJ2-3 | TRBV5-1 | ASSWGLAPGTDTQY
many | TRBJ2-5 | TRBV19 | ASSRSPQETQY
medium-sized | TRBJ2-4 | TRBV2 | ASRKGLISSIQY
. | TRBJ1-5 | TRBV30 | AWSWQGGNQPQH
few | TRBJ1-1 | TRBV9 | ASSGDQGVGTEAF
few | TRBJ2-6 | TRBV5-1 | ASSLTGVSGANVLT
once | TRBJ1-2 | TRBV19 | ASSGKTGGIPYGYT
. | TRBJ1-1 | TRBV7-2 | ASSQSRIFTEAF
. | TRBJ1-2 | TRBV28 | ASRGRQGALGYT
few | TRBJ2-7 | TRBV6-5 | ASSYSVAGGLYEQY
few | TRBJ2-5 | TRBV14 | ASSQGGTQY
. | TRBJ2-5 | TRBV4-1 | ASSQGFPGAETQY